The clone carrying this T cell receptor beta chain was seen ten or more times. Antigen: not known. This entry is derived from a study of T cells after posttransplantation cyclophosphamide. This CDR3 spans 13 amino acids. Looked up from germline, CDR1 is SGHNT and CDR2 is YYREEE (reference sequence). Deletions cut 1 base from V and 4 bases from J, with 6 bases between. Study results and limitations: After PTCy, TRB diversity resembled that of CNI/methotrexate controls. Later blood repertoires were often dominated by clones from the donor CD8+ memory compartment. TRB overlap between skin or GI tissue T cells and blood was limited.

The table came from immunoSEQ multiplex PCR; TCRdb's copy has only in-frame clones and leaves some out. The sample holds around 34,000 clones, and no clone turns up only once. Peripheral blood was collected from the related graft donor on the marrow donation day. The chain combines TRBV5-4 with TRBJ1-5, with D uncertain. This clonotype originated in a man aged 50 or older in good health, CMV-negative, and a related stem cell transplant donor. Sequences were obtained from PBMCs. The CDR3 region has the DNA TGTGCCAGCAGCTTGAGCGGTAATCAGCCCCAGCATTTT. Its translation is CASSLSGNQPQHF.